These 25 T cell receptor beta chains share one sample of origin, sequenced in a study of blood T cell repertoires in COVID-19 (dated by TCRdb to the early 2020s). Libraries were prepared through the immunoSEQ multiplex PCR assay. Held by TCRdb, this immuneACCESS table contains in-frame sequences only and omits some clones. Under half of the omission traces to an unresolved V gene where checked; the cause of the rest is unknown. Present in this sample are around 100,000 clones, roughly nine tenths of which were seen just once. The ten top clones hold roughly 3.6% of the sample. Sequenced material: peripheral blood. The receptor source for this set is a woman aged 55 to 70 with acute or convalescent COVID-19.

The CDR3 loop reads CASSPGGGLTDTQYF. CDR3 bases: TGTGCCAGCTCCCCTGGGGGGGGGCTCACAGATACGCAGTATTTT. The V call is TRBV18, the J call TRBJ2-3; D possibly corresponds to TRBD2 (7 bases). Looked up from germline, CDR1 is KGHSH and CDR2 is LQKENI. V dropped 6 bases and J dropped 2 bases, with 15 bases sitting between them. This CDR3 region has 15 residues.

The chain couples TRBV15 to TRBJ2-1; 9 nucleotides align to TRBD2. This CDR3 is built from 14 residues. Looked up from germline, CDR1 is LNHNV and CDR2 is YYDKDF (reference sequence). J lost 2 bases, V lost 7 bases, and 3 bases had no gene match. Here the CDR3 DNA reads TGTGCCACCAAGGAGCGGGAGGCCTACAATGAGCAGTTCTTC. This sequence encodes CATKEREAYNEQFF.

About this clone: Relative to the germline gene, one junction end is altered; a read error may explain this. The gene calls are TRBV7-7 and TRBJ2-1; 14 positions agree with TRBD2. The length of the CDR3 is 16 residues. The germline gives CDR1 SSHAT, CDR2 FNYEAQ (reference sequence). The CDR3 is CASSLFGTSGRSEQFF. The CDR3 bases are TGTGCTAGCAGCCTTTTCGGGACTAGCGGGAGAAGTGAGCAGTTCTTC.

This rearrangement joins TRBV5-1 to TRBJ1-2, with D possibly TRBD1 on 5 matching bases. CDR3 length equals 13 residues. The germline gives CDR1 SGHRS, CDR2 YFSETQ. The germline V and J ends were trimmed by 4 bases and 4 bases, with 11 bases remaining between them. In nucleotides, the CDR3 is TGCGCCAGCAGCCCGACAGTTGGCTATGGCTACACCTTC. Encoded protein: CASSPTVGYGYTF.

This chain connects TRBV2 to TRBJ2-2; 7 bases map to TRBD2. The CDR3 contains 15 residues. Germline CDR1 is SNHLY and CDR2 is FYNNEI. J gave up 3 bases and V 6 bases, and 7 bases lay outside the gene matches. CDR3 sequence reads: CASSGEGPDTGELFF. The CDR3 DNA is TGTGCCAGCAGCGGGGAGGGGCCAGACACCGGGGAGCTGTTTTTT.

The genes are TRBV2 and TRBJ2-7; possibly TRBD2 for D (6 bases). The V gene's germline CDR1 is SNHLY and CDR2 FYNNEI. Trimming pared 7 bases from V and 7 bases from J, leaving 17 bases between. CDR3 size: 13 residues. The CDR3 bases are TGTGCCAGCACTCGGGACTCTCGAGAGGAGCAGTACTTC. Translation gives CASTRDSREEQYF.

CDR3 sequence reads: CATSQDTSNQPQHF. Written as DNA, the CDR3 is TGTGCCACCAGTCAGGACACTAGCAATCAGCCCCAGCATTTT. The V and J genes are TRBV24-1 and TRBJ1-5; weak D call: TRBD1 (5 bases). The CDR3 covers 14 residues. Looked up from germline, CDR1 is KGHDR and CDR2 is SFDVKD. Between the trimmed V and J ends, which lost 6 bases and 0 bases, there was a span of 8 bases.

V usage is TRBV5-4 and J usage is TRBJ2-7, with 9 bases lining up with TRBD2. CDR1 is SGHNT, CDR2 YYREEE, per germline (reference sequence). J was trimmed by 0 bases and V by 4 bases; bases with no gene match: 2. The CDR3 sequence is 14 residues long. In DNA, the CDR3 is TGTGCCAGCAGCACTAGCGGGTCCTCCTACGAGCAGTACTTC. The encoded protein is CASSTSGSSYEQYF.

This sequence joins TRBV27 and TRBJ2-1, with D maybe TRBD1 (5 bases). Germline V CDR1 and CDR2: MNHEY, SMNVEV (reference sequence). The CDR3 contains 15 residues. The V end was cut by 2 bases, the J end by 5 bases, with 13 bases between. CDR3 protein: CASSLQAGRNNEQFF. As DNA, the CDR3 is TGTGCCAGCAGTTTACAGGCAGGGCGGAACAATGAGCAGTTCTTC.

CDR3 region: CASSSGQGFGQPQHF. The CDR3 nucleotides read TGTGCCAGCAGTTCGGGGCAGGGGTTCGGTCAGCCCCAGCATTTT. This chain joins TRBV28 and TRBJ1-5; a possible D gene is TRBD1 (6 bases). Trimming cost V 4 bases and J 6 bases, with 16 bases left between them. Germline values: CDR1 MDHEN, CDR2 SYDVKM. The length of the CDR3 is 15 residues.

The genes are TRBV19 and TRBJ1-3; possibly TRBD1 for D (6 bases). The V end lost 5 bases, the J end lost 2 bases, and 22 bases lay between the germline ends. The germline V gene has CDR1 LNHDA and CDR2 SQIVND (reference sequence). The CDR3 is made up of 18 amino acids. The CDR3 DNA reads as TGTGCCAGTAGTCTCAGCCGGTTTCAGGGGAAGGCTGGAAACACCATATATTTT. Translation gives CASSLSRFQGKAGNTIYF.

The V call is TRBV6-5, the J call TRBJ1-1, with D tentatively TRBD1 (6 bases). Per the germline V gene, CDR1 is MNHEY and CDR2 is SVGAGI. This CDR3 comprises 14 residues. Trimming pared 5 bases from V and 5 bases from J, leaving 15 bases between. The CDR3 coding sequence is TGTGCCAGCAGTCAAAGGAGTAGGGGGACTGAAGCTTTCTTT. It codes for CASSQRSRGTEAFF.

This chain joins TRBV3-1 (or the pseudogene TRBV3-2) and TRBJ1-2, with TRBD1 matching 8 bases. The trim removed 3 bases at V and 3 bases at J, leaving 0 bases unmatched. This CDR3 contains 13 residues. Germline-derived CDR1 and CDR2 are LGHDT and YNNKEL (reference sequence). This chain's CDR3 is CASSQTGDYGYTF. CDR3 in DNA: TGTGCCAGCAGCCAGACAGGGGACTATGGCTACACCTTC.

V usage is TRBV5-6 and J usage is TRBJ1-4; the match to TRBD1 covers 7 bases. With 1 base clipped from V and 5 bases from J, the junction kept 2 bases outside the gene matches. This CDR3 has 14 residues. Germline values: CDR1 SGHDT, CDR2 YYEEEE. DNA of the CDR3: TGTGCCAGCAGCTTGCCGGGACAGAATGAAAAACTGTTTTTT. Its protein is CASSLPGQNEKLFF.

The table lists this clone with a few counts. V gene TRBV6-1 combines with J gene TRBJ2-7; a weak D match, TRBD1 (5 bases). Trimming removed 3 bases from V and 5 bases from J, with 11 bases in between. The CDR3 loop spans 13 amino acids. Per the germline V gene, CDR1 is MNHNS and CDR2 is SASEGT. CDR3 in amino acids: CASSDRAKNEQYV. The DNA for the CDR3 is TGTGCCAGCAGTGACAGGGCGAAAAACGAGCAGTACGTC.

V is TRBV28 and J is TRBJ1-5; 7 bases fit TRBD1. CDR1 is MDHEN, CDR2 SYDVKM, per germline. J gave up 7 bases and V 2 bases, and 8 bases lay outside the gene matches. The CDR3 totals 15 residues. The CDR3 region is CASSLPSGTAQPQHF. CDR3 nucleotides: TGTGCCAGCAGTTTACCTAGCGGGACAGCCCAGCCCCAGCATTTT.

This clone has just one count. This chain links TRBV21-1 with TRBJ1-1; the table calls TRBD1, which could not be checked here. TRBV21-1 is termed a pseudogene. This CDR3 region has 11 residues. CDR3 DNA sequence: TGTGCCAGCACCTTTCCGGGACACGCTTTCTTT. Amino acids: CASTFPGHAFF.

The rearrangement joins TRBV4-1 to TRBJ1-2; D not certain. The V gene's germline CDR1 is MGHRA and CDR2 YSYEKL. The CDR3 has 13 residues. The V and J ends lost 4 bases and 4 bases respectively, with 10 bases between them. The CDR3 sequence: CASSREGFYGYTF. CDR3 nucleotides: TGCGCCAGCAGCCGGGAGGGTTTCTATGGCTACACCTTC.

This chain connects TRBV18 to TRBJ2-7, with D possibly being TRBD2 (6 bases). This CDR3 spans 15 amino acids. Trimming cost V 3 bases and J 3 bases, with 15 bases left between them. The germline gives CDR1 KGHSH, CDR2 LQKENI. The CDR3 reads CASSPSDGRGYEQYF. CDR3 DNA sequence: TGTGCCAGCTCACCCTCCGATGGGCGGGGCTACGAGCAGTACTTC.

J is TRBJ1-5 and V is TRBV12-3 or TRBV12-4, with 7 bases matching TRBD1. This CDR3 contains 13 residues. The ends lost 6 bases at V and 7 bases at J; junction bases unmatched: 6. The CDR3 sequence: CASSLTQGQPQHF. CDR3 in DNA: TGTGCCAGCAGCCTAACACAGGGGCAGCCCCAGCATTTT.

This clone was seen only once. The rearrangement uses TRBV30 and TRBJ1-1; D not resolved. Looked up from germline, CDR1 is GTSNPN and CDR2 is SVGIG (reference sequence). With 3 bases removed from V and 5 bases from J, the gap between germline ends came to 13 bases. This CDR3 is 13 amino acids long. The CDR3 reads CAWSARRSTEAFF. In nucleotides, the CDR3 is TGTGCCTGGAGCGCCCGCCGGTCGACTGAAGCTTTCTTT.

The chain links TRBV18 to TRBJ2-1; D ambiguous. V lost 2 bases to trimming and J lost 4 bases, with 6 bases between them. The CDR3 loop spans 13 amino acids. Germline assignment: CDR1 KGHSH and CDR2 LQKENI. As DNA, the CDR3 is TGTGCCAGCTCACCATTGAGGTACAATGAGCAGTTCTTC. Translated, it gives CASSPLRYNEQFF.

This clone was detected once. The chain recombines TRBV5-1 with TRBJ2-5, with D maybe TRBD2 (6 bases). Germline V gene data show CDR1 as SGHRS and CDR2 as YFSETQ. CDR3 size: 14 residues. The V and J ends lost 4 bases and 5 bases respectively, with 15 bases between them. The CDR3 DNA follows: TGCGCCAGCAGCCCCTCCGGGAGTAAGGAGACCCAGTACTTC. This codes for CASSPSGSKETQYF.

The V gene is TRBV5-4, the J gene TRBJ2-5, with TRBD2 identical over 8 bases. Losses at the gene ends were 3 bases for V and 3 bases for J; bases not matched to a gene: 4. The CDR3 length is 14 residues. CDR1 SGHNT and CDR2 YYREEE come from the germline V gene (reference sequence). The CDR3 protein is CASSSGRGEETQYF. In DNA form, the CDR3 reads TGTGCCAGCAGCTCCGGGCGGGGGGAAGAGACCCAGTACTTC.

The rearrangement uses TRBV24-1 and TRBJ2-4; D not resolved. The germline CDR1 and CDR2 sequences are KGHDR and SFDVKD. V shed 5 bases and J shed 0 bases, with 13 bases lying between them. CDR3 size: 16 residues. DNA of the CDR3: TGTGCCACCAGTGCACACCAAGGAGCAGCCAAAAACATTCAGTACTTC. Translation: CATSAHQGAAKNIQYF.